Presented here are 24 T cell receptor beta chains from one specimen sequenced in a study of CD8+CD57+ T cells in acquired aplastic anemia. Patients included in sequencing had previously demonstrated CD8+CD57+ cell expansion by flow cytometry. Genomic DNA served as template for TCR beta VDJ and CDR3 profiling. MiXCR, run by TCRdb on the reads, gives a single entry per CDR3 protein. The sample records about 180,000 distinct CDR3 sequences, around 60% being singletons. Source material: sorted CD4+, CD8+, or CD8+CD57+ T cells (not recorded which) from PBMCs. These receptors were collected from a human donor with aplastic anemia.

This chain links TRBV4-1 with TRBJ2-7; D is perhaps TRBD2 (6 bases). Germline lookup yields CDR1 MGHRA and CDR2 YSYEKL. The CDR3 totals 15 residues. V dropped 3 bases and J dropped 3 bases, with 15 bases sitting between them. As DNA, the CDR3 is TGCGCCAGCAGCCAGATGGGCCCCGGGGGCTACGAGCAGTACTTC. Its translation is CASSQMGPGGYEQYF.

This chain connects TRBV10-3 to TRBJ2-3; possibly TRBD1 for D (6 bases). CDR3 length equals 13 residues. The V end was cut by 6 bases, the J end by 5 bases, with 12 bases between. Germline CDR1 reads ENHRY; CDR2 reads SYGVKD. The CDR3, as DNA: TGTGCCATCAGCCTTACGGACAGAGATACGCAGTATTTT. This gives the protein CAISLTDRDTQYF.

As regards this clonotype: This clone may be a read error of a much larger clone one base away. The gene calls are TRBV7-9 and TRBJ1-4; perhaps TRBD1 as D (5 bases). The V gene's germline CDR1 is SEHNR and CDR2 FQNEAQ (reference sequence). The CDR3 length is 15 residues. Here the CDR3 DNA reads TGTGCCAGCAGCACGGTGCAGGGATCTAATGGAAAACTGTTTTTT. As protein: CASSTVQGSNGKLFF.

This clonotype was observed a few times. The V gene is TRBV5-5, the J gene TRBJ1-6; D ambiguous. The CDR3 sequence is 17 residues long. V shed 4 bases and J shed 6 bases, with 20 bases lying between them. Germline CDR1 reads SGHKS; CDR2 reads YYEKEE (reference sequence). The CDR3 sequence: CASSLTDPPLFNSPLHF. In nucleotides, the CDR3 is TGTGCCAGCAGCCTCACAGACCCCCCCCTTTTTAATTCACCCCTCCACTTT.

This sequence joins TRBV2 and TRBJ2-1, with 8 bases lining up with TRBD2. Germline V lookup: CDR1 SNHLY, CDR2 FYNNEI. The CDR3 totals 16 residues. V lost 8 bases to trimming and J lost 8 bases; unmatched junction nucleotides: 17. CDR3 nucleotide sequence: TGTGCCAGCCCCCTATCTGAGGGGACTAGTAAGTATGAGCAGTTCTTC. This codes for CASPLSEGTSKYEQFF.

The chain uses TRBV29-1 and TRBJ2-7; TRBD2 matches 8 bases. Germline loops: CDR1 SQVTM, CDR2 ANQGSEA. V was pared by 8 bases and J by 3 bases, with 3 bases of the junction left unmatched. The CDR3 runs to 11 residues. CDR3 amino acids: CSITSGYEQYF. DNA of the CDR3: TGCAGCATCACTAGCGGCTACGAGCAGTACTTC.

The genes are TRBV12-3 or TRBV12-4 and TRBJ1-2; weak D call: TRBD1 (6 bases). Trimming stripped 8 bases from V and 7 bases from J, with 17 bases between. This CDR3 region has 13 residues. The CDR3, as DNA: TGTGCCAGCTCCCCTGGTCAGGGGTTTGGCTACACCTTC. Its protein is CASSPGQGFGYTF.

The chain uses TRBV7-2 and TRBJ1-6; perhaps TRBD1 as D (6 bases). From germline, CDR1 is SGHTA and CDR2 FQGNSA. V lost 3 bases and J 8 bases, leaving 8 bases between the germline ends. There are 13 residues in the CDR3. In nucleotides, the CDR3 is TGTGCCAGCAGCTTCAAGGGGGATTCACCCCTCCACTTT. It translates to CASSFKGDSPLHF.

This chain joins TRBV7-2 and TRBJ2-1; 9 bases agree with TRBD2. CDR3 size: 15 residues. Germline values: CDR1 SGHTA, CDR2 FQGNSA. J lost 10 bases, V lost 3 bases, and 10 bases had no gene match. The CDR3 DNA follows: TGTGCCAGCAGCTTTGGTAGCGGGGGACTAGACGAGCAGTTCTTC. The encoded protein is CASSFGSGGLDEQFF.

The J gene is TRBJ2-7, the V gene TRBV5-1; 11 nucleotides match TRBD2. The V gene's germline CDR1 is SGHRS and CDR2 YFSETQ. The CDR3 has 15 residues. V lost 4 bases to trimming and J lost 6 bases; unmatched junction nucleotides: 9. CDR3 loop: CASSPTTSGSAEQYF. CDR3 in DNA: TGCGCCAGCAGCCCTACAACTAGCGGGAGCGCCGAGCAGTACTTC.

V gene TRBV20-1 combines with J gene TRBJ1-6; D is undetermined. CDR3 size: 15 residues. Deletions cut 3 bases from V and 7 bases from J, with 16 bases between. The V gene's germline CDR1 is DFQATT and CDR2 SNEGSKA (reference sequence). The DNA for the CDR3 is TGCAGTGCTAGGGGGATCGATACGGGGAATTCACCCCTCCACTTT. Its protein is CSARGIDTGNSPLHF.

The chain couples TRBV29-1 to TRBJ2-1, with D possibly TRBD2 on 6 matching bases. The germline V gene encodes CDR1 SQVTM and CDR2 ANQGSEA. Trimming cost V 8 bases and J 4 bases, with 9 bases left between them. This CDR3 region has 11 residues. CDR3 amino acids: CSIGSYNEQFF. As DNA, the CDR3 is TGCAGCATCGGGAGTTACAATGAGCAGTTCTTC.

The chain links TRBV7-3 to TRBJ2-7, with 11 bases that match TRBD1. This CDR3 is built from 15 residues. CDR1 and CDR2 from the germline V gene are SGHTA and FQGTGA. V was clipped by 9 bases and J by 6 bases; unmatched bases: 13. Here the CDR3 reads CASSSRTGGWFEQYF. CDR3 DNA: TGTGCCAGTAGTTCCCGGACAGGGGGCTGGTTCGAGCAGTACTTC.

The rearrangement uses TRBV9 and TRBJ2-7, with unresolved D. Per germline, CDR1 SGDLS and CDR2 YYNGEE. The CDR3 contains 13 residues. The V end lost 0 bases, the J end lost 3 bases, and 7 bases lay between the germline ends. The CDR3 DNA sequence: TGTGCCAGCAGCGTAGGGTCCAGCTACGAGCAGTACTTC. Protein: CASSVGSSYEQYF.

This clonotype was counted between two and nine times. This sequence joins TRBV7-2 and TRBJ2-5; no clear D gene. Germline values: CDR1 SGHTA, CDR2 FQGNSA. The CDR3 runs to 14 residues. V was pared by 3 bases and J by 1 base, with 9 bases between. The DNA for the CDR3 is TGTGCCAGCAGCTTCATGCGGAGCCAAGAGACCCAGTACTTC. Amino acid sequence: CASSFMRSQETQYF.

The rearrangement links TRBV12-3 or TRBV12-4 to TRBJ1-3; weak D call: TRBD1 (5 bases). V lost 3 bases and J 0 bases, leaving 9 bases between the germline ends. This CDR3 contains 15 residues. CDR3 coding DNA: TGTGCCAGCAGTTTCGGCAGGGCCTCTGGAAACACCATATATTTT. Translating gives CASSFGRASGNTIYF.

A remark on this clonotype: This sequence may be a read error, since a much larger clone differs from it by one base. The chain has TRBV12-5 and TRBJ1-1, with D hard to call. From germline, CDR1 is LGHNT and CDR2 FRNRAP. CDR3 length: 14 residues. Trimming stripped 1 base from V and 5 bases from J, with 11 bases between. The CDR3 DNA sequence: TGTGCTAGTGGTTTGGCGGTAGCTTTTACTGAAGCTTTCTTT. Translation: CASGLAVAFTEAFF.

This clonotype was recorded many times. V usage is TRBV7-9 and J usage is TRBJ2-5; 8 bases line up with TRBD2. V was clipped by 5 bases and J by 3 bases; unmatched bases: 5. This CDR3 has 14 residues. CDR1 is SEHNR, CDR2 FQNEAQ, per germline (reference sequence). CDR3 nucleotide sequence: TGTGCCAGCAGCAGAGCGGGGGAGGAAGAGACCCAGTACTTC. It yields the protein CASSRAGEEETQYF. The complete variable domain, with remaining parts taken from reference TRBV7-9 and TRBJ2-5, reads DTGVSQNPRHKITKRGQNVTFRCDPISEHNRLYWYRQTLGQGPEFLTYFQNEAQLEKSRLLSDRFSAERPKGSFSTLEIQRTEQGDSAMYLCASSRAGEEETQYFGPGTRLLVL.

The chain joins TRBV9 to TRBJ1-1; TRBD1 matches at 8 bases. The V segment lost 3 bases and the J segment 5 bases; nucleotides outside the gene matches: 6. In germline, CDR1 is SGDLS, CDR2 YYNGEE. This CDR3 spans 14 amino acids. For the CDR3, the DNA is TGTGCCAGCAGCGGAGGACAGGGAAGGACTGAAGCTTTCTTT. It yields the protein CASSGGQGRTEAFF.

This clonotype was counted at least ten times. The gene calls are TRBV7-6 and TRBJ2-7; no clear D gene. This CDR3 region has 13 residues. CDR1 and CDR2 from the germline V gene are SGHVS and FNYEAQ. V was shortened by 1 base and J by 1 base, with 5 bases between the two germline ends. CDR3 amino acids: CASSLGHSYEQYF. As DNA, the CDR3 is TGTGCCAGCAGCTTAGGGCATTCCTACGAGCAGTACTTC.

This clonotype has just one count. CDR3 in amino acids: CASSPMPDGNTEAFF. Here the CDR3 DNA reads TGTGCCAGCAGCCCAATGCCGGACGGGAACACTGAAGCTTTCTTT. The chain links TRBV9 to TRBJ1-1; the D is unclear. The CDR3 consists of 15 residues. V lost 4 bases, J lost 1 base, and 14 bases lay in between. Germline values: CDR1 SGDLS, CDR2 YYNGEE.

This clonotype has a count of ten or more. This rearrangement joins TRBV9 to TRBJ2-2; D perhaps matches TRBD1 (6 bases). The CDR3 is 15 amino acids. Germline CDR1 reads SGDLS; CDR2 reads YYNGEE. The V end lost 2 bases, the J end lost 3 bases, and 11 bases lay between the germline ends. In DNA, the CDR3 is TGTGCCAGCAGCGTCCGGGACACTTACACCGGGGAGCTGTTTTTT. Translation gives CASSVRDTYTGELFF.

The chain joins TRBV29-1 to TRBJ2-3, with D possibly being TRBD1 (6 bases). The ends were cut back, 4 bases at V and 5 bases at J, with 13 bases in the middle. The CDR3 is 13 residues long. Germline lookup yields CDR1 SQVTM and CDR2 ANQGSEA. The CDR3 spells CSVARGRRDTQYF. DNA for the CDR3: TGCAGCGTTGCCAGGGGCAGGAGAGATACGCAGTATTTT.

In this sample, this clonotype turned up a few times. The chain has TRBV27 and TRBJ2-3; D tentatively fits TRBD1 or TRBD2 (5 bases each). This CDR3 has 15 residues. V lost 4 bases, J lost 2 bases, and 13 bases lay in between. The V gene's germline CDR1 is MNHEY and CDR2 SMNVEV (reference sequence). This CDR3 reads CASSSAGSFTDTQYF. The CDR3 region has the DNA TGTGCCAGCAGTTCGGCAGGGAGCTTCACAGATACGCAGTATTTT.